What follows are 21 T cell receptor beta chains derived from one specimen sequenced in a study of blood T cell repertoires in COVID-19. Sequencing used immunoSEQ multiplex PCR; TCRdb keeps in-frame clones, though not all of them. The table records more than 300,000 clones, 83% of them present only once. Sequences were obtained from peripheral blood. These receptor sequences come from a woman aged 45 to 65 with acute or convalescent COVID-19.

This clone was counted a single time. The chain joins TRBV30 to TRBJ2-7, with D possibly matching TRBD1 (6 bases). This CDR3 has 15 amino acids. Germline CDR1 is GTSNPN and CDR2 is SVGIG (reference sequence). The V and J ends lost 5 bases and 6 bases respectively, with 23 bases between them. CDR3 in amino acids: CAWGERGIGRREQYF. For the CDR3, the DNA is TGTGCCTGGGGGGAGAGGGGGATAGGTCGCCGCGAGCAGTACTTC.

The chain employs TRBV5-1 and TRBJ2-1; TRBD2 matches 9 bases. Germline V gene data show CDR1 as SGHRS and CDR2 as YFSETQ. This CDR3 spans 15 amino acids. The trim removed 0 bases at V and 6 bases at J, leaving 4 bases unmatched. The CDR3 sequence: CASSLDAGGRNEQFF. DNA for the CDR3: TGCGCCAGCAGCTTGGATGCGGGAGGGCGCAATGAGCAGTTCTTC.

V and J are TRBV24-1 and TRBJ1-5; D is possibly TRBD1 (6 bases). Trimming took off 9 bases at V and 3 bases at J, with 14 bases between the two ends. The CDR3 has 14 amino acids. The germline CDR1 and CDR2 sequences are KGHDR and SFDVKD. This chain's CDR3 is CATQGYPFNQPQHF. In DNA, the CDR3 is TGTGCCACCCAGGGGTATCCTTTCAATCAGCCCCAGCATTTT.

This sequence joins TRBV5-6 and TRBJ1-2, with TRBD1 identical over 9 bases. The junction had 10 bases not matched to a gene; V was cut back by 4 bases and J by 3 bases. CDR1 and CDR2 (germline): SGHDT, YYEEEE. The CDR3 consists of 16 residues. CDR3 protein: CASSPGTGSVDYGYTF. The CDR3 region has the DNA TGTGCCAGCAGCCCCGGGACAGGGAGCGTCGACTATGGCTACACCTTC.

The gene calls are TRBV5-1 and TRBJ2-2; the match to TRBD2 covers 14 bases. Unmatched junction bases numbered 6, after V lost 4 bases and J lost 1 base. The CDR3 is 18 amino acids. In germline, CDR1 is SGHRS, CDR2 YFSETQ. In nucleotides, the CDR3 is TGCGCCAGCAGCGTCCCGGGACTAGCGGGAGTGAACACCGGGGAGCTGTTTTTT. It encodes CASSVPGLAGVNTGELFF.

This chain joins TRBV4-3 and TRBJ2-1, with 13 bases lining up with TRBD2. The trim removed 0 bases at V and 6 bases at J, leaving 5 bases unmatched. Per germline, CDR1 LGHNA and CDR2 YSLEER. The CDR3 extends over 17 amino acids. The CDR3 DNA reads TGCGCCAGCAGCCAAGATCTTACTAGCGGGAGGGGCAATGAGCAGTTCTTC. Protein sequence: CASSQDLTSGRGNEQFF.

The rearrangement uses TRBV4-3 and TRBJ1-5, with D perhaps TRBD1 (6 bases). V gave up 5 bases and J gave up 4 bases, with 12 bases separating them. The CDR3 spans 14 residues. The germline CDR1 and CDR2 sequences are LGHNA and YSLEER. In DNA form, the CDR3 reads TGCGCCAGCAGCGGTCTGGGGGCGAATCAGCCCCAGCATTTT. Translated: CASSGLGANQPQHF.

The chain employs TRBV5-4 and TRBJ2-5; 10 bases are shared with TRBD2. CDR1 is SGHNT, CDR2 YYREEE, per germline (reference sequence). V was clipped by 0 bases and J by 1 base; unmatched bases: 9. The CDR3 totals 18 residues. CDR3 in DNA: TGTGCCAGCAGCTTGGTTTCTAGCGGGGGAGCATTCCAAGAGACCCAGTACTTC. Amino acid sequence: CASSLVSSGGAFQETQYF. Full variable domain (remainder filled in from reference TRBV5-4 and TRBJ2-5): ETGVTQSPTHLIKTRGQQVTLRCSSQSGHNTVSWYQQALGQGPQFIFQYYREEENGRGNFPPRFSGLQFPNYSSELNVNALELDDSALYLCASSLVSSGGAFQETQYFGPGTRLLVL.

The chain couples TRBV7-9 to TRBJ2-5; TRBD2 matches at 7 bases. CDR1 is SEHNR, CDR2 FQNEAQ, per germline (reference sequence). J was trimmed by 5 bases and V by 0 bases; bases with no gene match: 3. The CDR3 is 14 residues long. The CDR3 sequence: CASSLAGGIETQYF. CDR3 bases: TGTGCCAGCAGCTTAGCGGGGGGGATCGAGACCCAGTACTTC.

This clone was picked up a small number of times. J is TRBJ2-1 and V is TRBV5-1; D is possibly TRBD2 (5 bases). The length of the CDR3 is 12 residues. The V end lost 3 bases, the J end lost 7 bases, and 8 bases lay between the germline ends. Germline V gene lookup returns CDR1 SGHRS and CDR2 YFSETQ. The CDR3 DNA sequence: TGCGCCAGCAGCTGGACTTGGAATGAGCAGTTCTTC. Translated: CASSWTWNEQFF.

The CDR3 loop reads CASSFGREVYSPLHF. CDR3 sequence (DNA): TGTGCCAGCAGCTTCGGCAGGGAGGTTTATTCACCCCTCCACTTT. V gene TRBV11-2 combines with J gene TRBJ1-6, with a tentative D call TRBD1 (5 bases). Trimming cost V 3 bases and J 8 bases, with 14 bases left between them. The CDR3 has 15 residues. Germline V gene lookup returns CDR1 SGHAT and CDR2 FQNNGV.

The chain couples TRBV10-3 to TRBJ2-2, with TRBD2 matching over 11 bases. Germline trimming cut 4 bases from V and 0 bases from J; bases unmatched to any gene: 7. Germline V gene lookup returns CDR1 ENHRY and CDR2 SYGVKD. The length of the CDR3 is 18 residues. The CDR3 region is CAISGGLGLAANTGELFF. CDR3 sequence (DNA): TGTGCCATCAGTGGCGGATTGGGACTAGCGGCGAACACCGGGGAGCTGTTTTTT.

The rearrangement uses TRBV2 and TRBJ1-1; D gene ambiguous. CDR3 size: 11 residues. The V gene's germline CDR1 is SNHLY and CDR2 FYNNEI. Trimming removed 3 bases from V and 7 bases from J, with 6 bases in between. CDR3 sequence reads: CASSDSFEAFF. The CDR3 DNA reads as TGTGCCAGCAGTGACAGTTTTGAAGCTTTCTTT.

The genes are TRBV5-1 and TRBJ2-7; 9 bases are shared with TRBD2. CDR1 is SGHRS and CDR2 is YFSETQ in the germline V gene. The V segment lost 4 bases and the J segment 0 bases; nucleotides outside the gene matches: 2. The CDR3 consists of 14 residues. CDR3 nucleotide sequence: TGCGCCAGCAGCGGGGGACTAGCCTCCTACGAGCAGTACTTC. Amino acid sequence: CASSGGLASYEQYF.

V gene TRBV2 combines with J gene TRBJ1-1; D gene unclear. Per germline, CDR1 SNHLY and CDR2 FYNNEI. The CDR3 has 13 residues. V lost 4 bases to trimming and J lost 2 bases, with 8 bases between them. CDR3 loop: CASSGERNTEAFF. In DNA form, the CDR3 reads TGTGCCAGCAGTGGAGAGAGAAACACTGAAGCTTTCTTT.

The chain recombines TRBV7-8 with TRBJ1-3, with D uncertain. The V gene's germline CDR1 is SGHVS and CDR2 FQNEAQ. The CDR3 runs to 15 residues. The V gene lost 5 bases and the J gene lost 6 bases, with 17 bases spanning the gap. This chain's CDR3 is CASSPLRVGENTIYF. CDR3 nucleotides: TGTGCCAGCAGCCCCCTGAGGGTGGGTGAAAACACCATATATTTT.

The chain links TRBV5-8 to TRBJ1-1; D remains ambiguous. The germline V and J ends were trimmed by 0 bases and 4 bases, with 13 bases remaining between them. The germline V gene encodes CDR1 SGHTS and CDR2 YDEGEE. CDR3 length: 15 amino acids. The CDR3 region is CASSLDYSTSTEAFF. DNA for the CDR3: TGTGCCAGCAGCTTGGATTACAGTACCAGCACTGAAGCTTTCTTT.

This rearrangement joins TRBV4-2 to TRBJ1-4; D is uncertain. This CDR3 has 15 amino acids. V lost 2 bases to trimming and J lost 0 bases, with 7 bases between them. In germline, CDR1 is LGHNA, CDR2 YNFKEQ. The CDR3 DNA is TGTGCCAGCAGCCAACCAGCGACAACTAATGAAAAACTGTTTTTT. As protein: CASSQPATTNEKLFF.

The gene calls are TRBV5-4 and TRBJ1-6; D perhaps matches TRBD1 (6 bases). The germline V gene encodes CDR1 SGHNT and CDR2 YYREEE (reference sequence). This CDR3 contains 17 residues. Trimming removed 0 bases at V and 5 bases at J, with 15 bases between. The CDR3 nucleotides read TGTGCCAGCAGCTTGGCCGGGGGGCAGGGGAATAATTCACCCCTCCACTTT. Residues: CASSLAGGQGNNSPLHF.

This sequence joins TRBV5-1 and TRBJ2-7; TRBD1 matches at 8 bases. Unmatched junction bases numbered 9, after V lost 7 bases and J lost 3 bases. This CDR3 region has 14 residues. Germline V lookup: CDR1 SGHRS, CDR2 YFSETQ. The DNA for the CDR3 is TGCGCCAGCGACCAAGATGGACAGGGCTACGAGCAGTACTTC. Protein sequence: CASDQDGQGYEQYF.

The chain couples TRBV29-1 to TRBJ2-1; 14 positions match TRBD2. Germline V gene sequence: CDR1 SQVTM, CDR2 ANQGSEA. With 4 bases clipped from V and 6 bases from J, the junction kept 2 bases outside the gene matches. The CDR3 is made up of 14 amino acids. The DNA of the CDR3 is TGCAGCGTTGGAGGGACTAGCGGGAGCAATGAGCAGTTCTTC. This encodes CSVGGTSGSNEQFF.